The entry below gives a single TCR beta chain sequence along with its context. The study recruited people aged roughly 18 to 89 years across 20 to 30 US areas. Method: immunoSEQ multiplex PCR; TCRdb's copy keeps in-frame clones and lacks some. The table has 300,000 to 350,000 clones, around 89% seen once. V lost 5 bases, J lost 6 bases, and 13 bases stayed unmatched. The CDR3 is 16 residues long. Per germline, CDR1 SGHTA and CDR2 FQGTGA. The data originate from a study of blood T cell repertoires in COVID-19. For the study at large: COVID-19 samples from acute and convalescent phases originated in the United States, Italy and Spain. Nucleic acid was either cDNA or gDNA, and it came from T cells, B-cell-depleted T cells, or PBMCs.

The genes are TRBV7-3 and TRBJ2-1; TRBD2 agrees at 7 bases. This receptor was obtained from a young woman with acute COVID-19. The source material was PBMCs or T cells enriched from blood (not recorded which). CDR3 DNA sequence: TGTGCCAGCAGCCCACTCAAGGCGGGGGTTACCAATGAGCAGTTCTTC. Its protein product is CASSPLKAGVTNEQFF.